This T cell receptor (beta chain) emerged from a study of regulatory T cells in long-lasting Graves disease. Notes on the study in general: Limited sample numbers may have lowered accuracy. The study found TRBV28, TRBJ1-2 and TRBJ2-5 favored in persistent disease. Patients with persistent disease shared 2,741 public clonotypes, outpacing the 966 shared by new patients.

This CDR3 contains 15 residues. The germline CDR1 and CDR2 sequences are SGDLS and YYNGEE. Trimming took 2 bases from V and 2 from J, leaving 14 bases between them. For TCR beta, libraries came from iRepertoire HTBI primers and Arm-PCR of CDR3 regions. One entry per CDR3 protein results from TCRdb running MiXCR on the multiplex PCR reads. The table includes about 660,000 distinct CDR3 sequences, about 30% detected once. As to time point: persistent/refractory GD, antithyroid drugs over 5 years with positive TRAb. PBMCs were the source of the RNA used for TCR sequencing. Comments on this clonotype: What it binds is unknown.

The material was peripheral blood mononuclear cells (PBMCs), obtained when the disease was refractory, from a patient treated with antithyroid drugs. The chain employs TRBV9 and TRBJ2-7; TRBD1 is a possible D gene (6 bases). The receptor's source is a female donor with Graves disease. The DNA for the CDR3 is TGTGCCAGCAGCGTGAGCCCGGGACAAACCTACGAGCAGTACTTC. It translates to CASSVSPGQTYEQYF.